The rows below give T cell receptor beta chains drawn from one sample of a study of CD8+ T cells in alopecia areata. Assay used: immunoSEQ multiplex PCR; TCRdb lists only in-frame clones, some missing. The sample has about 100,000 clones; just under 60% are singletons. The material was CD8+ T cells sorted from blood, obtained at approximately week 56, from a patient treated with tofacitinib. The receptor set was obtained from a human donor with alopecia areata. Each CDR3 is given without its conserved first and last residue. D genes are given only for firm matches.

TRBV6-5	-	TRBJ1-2	ASSSREANYGYT
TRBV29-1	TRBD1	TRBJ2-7	SGTGDNSYEQY
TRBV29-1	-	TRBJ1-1	SVEGAPDTEAF
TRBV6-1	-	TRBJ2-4	ASEMNRARDIQY
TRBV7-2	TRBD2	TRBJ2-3	ASSLDHILAGGQWTQY
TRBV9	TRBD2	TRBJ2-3	ASSPRGLAGRTDTQY
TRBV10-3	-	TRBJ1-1	AIRRGSWDTEAF
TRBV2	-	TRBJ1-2	ASTGTRYGYT
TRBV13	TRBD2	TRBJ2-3	ASSYSSGGADTQY
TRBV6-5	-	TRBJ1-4	ASSWTISGNEKLF
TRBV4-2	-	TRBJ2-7	ASGDGYEQY
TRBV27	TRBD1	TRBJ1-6	ASRGTGGGNSPLH
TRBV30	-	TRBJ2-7	AWSTVYEQY
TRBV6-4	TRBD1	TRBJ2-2	ASMAGGGNTGELF
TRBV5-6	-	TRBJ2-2	ASSLSWGYTGELF
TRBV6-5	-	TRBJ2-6	ASSYWGAGANVLT
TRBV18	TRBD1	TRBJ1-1	ASSPGGEGALFEAF
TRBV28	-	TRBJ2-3	ASSRRSDTQY
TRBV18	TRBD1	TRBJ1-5	ASSLYDRGGQPQH
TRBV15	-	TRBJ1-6	ATAGVGDSPLH
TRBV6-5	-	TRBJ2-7	ASSTGSGGAYEQY
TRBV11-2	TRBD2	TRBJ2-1	ASSSGGVAYNEQF
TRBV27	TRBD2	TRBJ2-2	ASSSGLGNTGELF
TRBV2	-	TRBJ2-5	ASSAPRGGGGETQY
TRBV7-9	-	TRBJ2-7	ASSLLGREQY
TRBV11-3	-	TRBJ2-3	ASRMGGTADTQY
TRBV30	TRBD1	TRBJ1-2	ASPKGQGFGGYT
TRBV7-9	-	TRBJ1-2	ASSSNGDITNYGYT
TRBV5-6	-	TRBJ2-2	ASSSNTGELF
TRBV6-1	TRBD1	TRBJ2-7	ASSEGGYGTAAYEQY
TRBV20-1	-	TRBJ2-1	SAVLFNEQF
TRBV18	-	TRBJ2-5	ASSPDPGGARETQY
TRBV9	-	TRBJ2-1	ASSPRGRNYEQF
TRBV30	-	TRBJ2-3	AWDKKAAITDTQY
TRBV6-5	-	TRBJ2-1	ASREPQPHNEQF
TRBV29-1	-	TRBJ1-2	SVVAGQKGYT
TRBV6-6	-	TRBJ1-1	ASTVGGTEAF
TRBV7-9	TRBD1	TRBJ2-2	ASSGWTGGNTGELF
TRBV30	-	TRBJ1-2	AWSPDPTSNYGYT
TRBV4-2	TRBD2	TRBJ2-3	ASSQESSGGTDTQY
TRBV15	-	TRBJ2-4	ATSREYLRGRSGAKNIQY
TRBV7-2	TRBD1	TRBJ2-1	ASSLGQGFLDEQF
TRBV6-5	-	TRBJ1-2	ASSYSRTVLYGYT
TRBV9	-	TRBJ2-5	ASSSRDIETQY
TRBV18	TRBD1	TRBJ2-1	ASSPGQGGSYNEQF
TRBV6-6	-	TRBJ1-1	ASSYWSNTEAF
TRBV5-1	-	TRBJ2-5	ASRPGAEETQY
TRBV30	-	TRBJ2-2	AWSKGWDTGELF
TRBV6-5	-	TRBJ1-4	ASSQGEANEKLF
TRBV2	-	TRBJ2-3	ASSGMPSTDTQY
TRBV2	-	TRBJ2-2	ASSEVDTGELF
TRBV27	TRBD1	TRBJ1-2	ASSLTGTGLQGYT